This T cell receptor (beta chain) was sequenced during a study of cytomegalovirus exposure and HLA in healthy donors. General study points: Sequencing had likely introduced a cluster of highly shared sequence variants as an artifact.

The V and J ends lost 5 bases and 9 bases, in that order; junction bases with no gene match: 15. Germline V gene lookup returns CDR1 LNHDA and CDR2 SQIVND (reference sequence). The CDR3 sequence is 18 residues long. Turning to this clone: Its antigen remains unknown.

The PCR made use of 60 Vbeta and 13 Jbeta primers. Libraries were prepared by immunoSEQ multiplex PCR; TCRdb keeps only in-frame clonotypes and omits some of them. The listing contains 80,000 or so clones. The donors were healthy bone marrow donors. The rearrangement links TRBV19 to TRBJ2-1, with 14 bases aligning to TRBD2. The clonotype originates from a woman aged 25 to 39 in good health and CMV-seronegative. Sequencing was done on a sample of PBMCs. CDR3 protein: CASSELAPGLAGVSEQFF. DNA for the CDR3: TGTGCCAGTAGTGAACTCGCTCCGGGACTAGCGGGAGTGAGTGAGCAGTTCTTC.